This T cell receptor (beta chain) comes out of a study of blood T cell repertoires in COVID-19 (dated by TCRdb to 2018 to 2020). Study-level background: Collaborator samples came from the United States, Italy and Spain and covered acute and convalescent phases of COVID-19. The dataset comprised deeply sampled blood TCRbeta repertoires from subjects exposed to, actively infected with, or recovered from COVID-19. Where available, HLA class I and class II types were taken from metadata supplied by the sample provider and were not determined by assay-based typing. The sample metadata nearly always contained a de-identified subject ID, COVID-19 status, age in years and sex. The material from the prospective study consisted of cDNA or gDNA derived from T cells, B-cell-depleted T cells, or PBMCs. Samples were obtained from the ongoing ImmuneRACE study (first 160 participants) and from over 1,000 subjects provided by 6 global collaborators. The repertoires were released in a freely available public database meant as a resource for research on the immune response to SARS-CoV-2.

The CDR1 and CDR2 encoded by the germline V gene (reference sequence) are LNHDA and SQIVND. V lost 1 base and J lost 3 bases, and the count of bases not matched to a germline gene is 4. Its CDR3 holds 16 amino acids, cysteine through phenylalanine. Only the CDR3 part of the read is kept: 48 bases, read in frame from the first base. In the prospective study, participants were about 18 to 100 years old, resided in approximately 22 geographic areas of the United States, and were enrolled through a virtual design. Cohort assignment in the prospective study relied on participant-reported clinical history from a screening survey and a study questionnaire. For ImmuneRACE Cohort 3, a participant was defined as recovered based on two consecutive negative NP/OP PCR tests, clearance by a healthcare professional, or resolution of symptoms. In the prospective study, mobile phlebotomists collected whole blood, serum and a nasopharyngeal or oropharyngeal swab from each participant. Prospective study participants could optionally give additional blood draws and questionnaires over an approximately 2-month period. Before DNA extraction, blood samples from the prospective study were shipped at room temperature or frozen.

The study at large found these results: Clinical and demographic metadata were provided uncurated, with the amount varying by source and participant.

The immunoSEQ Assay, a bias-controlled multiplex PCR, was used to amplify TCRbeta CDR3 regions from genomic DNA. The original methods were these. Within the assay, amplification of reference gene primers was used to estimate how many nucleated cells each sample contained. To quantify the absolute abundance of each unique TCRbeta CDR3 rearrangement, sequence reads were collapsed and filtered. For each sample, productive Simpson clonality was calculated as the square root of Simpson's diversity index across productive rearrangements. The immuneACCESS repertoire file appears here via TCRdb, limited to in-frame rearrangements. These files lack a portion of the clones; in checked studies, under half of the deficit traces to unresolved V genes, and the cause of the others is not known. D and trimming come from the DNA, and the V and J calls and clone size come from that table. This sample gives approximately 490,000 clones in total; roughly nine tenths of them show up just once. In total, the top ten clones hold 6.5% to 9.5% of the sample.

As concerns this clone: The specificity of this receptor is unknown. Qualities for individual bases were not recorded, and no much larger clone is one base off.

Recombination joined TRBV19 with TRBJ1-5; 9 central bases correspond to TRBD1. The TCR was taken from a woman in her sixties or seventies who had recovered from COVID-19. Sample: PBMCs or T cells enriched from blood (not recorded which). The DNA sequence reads TGTGCCAGTAGTATAGGGGGGACAGGGTCCAATCAGCCCCAGCATTTT. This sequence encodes CASSIGGTGSNQPQHF. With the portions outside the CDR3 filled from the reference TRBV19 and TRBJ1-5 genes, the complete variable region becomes DGGITQSPKYLFRKEGQNVTLSCEQNLNHDAMYWYRQDPGQGLRLIYYSQIVNDFQKGDIAEGYSVSREKKESFPLTVTSAQKNPTAFYLCASSIGGTGSNQPQHFGDGTRLSIL.